This T cell receptor beta chain was identified during a study of shared clonotypes between healthy human individuals. The table came from immunoSEQ multiplex PCR; TCRdb's copy has only in-frame clones and leaves some out. The sample records roughly 300,000 clones, roughly 91% being singletons. Germline V gene data show CDR1 as SNHLY and CDR2 as FYNNEI. The CDR3 extends over 12 amino acids. The ends were cut back, 6 bases at V and 7 bases at J, with 10 bases in the middle. Sequencing used memory CD8+ T cells sorted from blood. Subset of the sample: CD45RO+ cells pooled with CCR7-negative TemRA cells. This TCR was recovered from a young man in good health. V is TRBV2 and J is TRBJ2-1; D gene uncertain. In DNA form, the CDR3 reads TGTGCCAGCAGATATACCTTTAATGAGCAGTTCTTC. It yields the protein CASRYTFNEQFF.